This entry concerns a single T cell receptor beta chain. This entry belongs to a study of blood T cell repertoires in COVID-19. Overall study: In each case, the material was cDNA or gDNA derived from T cells, B-cell-depleted T cells, or PBMCs.

Symptom resolution, clearance, or two negative PCRs marked the recovered donors of Cohort 3. Sequenced by immunoSEQ multiplex PCR; TCRdb stores in-frame clones only, minus some. The sample contains 95,000 to 150,000 clones, roughly 84% of which appear only once. The source is a woman aged 25 to 39 who had recovered from COVID-19. The sequenced material came from PBMCs or T cells enriched from blood (not recorded which).

In DNA, the CDR3 is TGTGCCAGCAGCCCCCTGGGTTACCAGGGAACTGAAGCTTTCTTT. Its translation is CASSPLGYQGTEAFF. The V call is TRBV5-6, the J call TRBJ1-1; weak D call: TRBD1 (5 bases). V gave up 4 bases and J gave up 5 bases, with 18 bases separating them. The CDR3 has 15 residues. CDR1 is SGHDT and CDR2 is YYEEEE in the germline V gene.